Listed here are 20 T cell receptor beta chains from one sample, sequenced in a study of cytomegalovirus exposure and HLA in healthy donors. PCR used 60 Vbeta primers and 13 Jbeta primers. Sequenced by immunoSEQ multiplex PCR; TCRdb stores in-frame clones only, minus some. The sample lists over 150,000 clones; approximately 85% were seen once. The specimen sequenced was PBMCs. These receptors came from a girl aged 2-10 years in good health and CMV-seropositive.

J is TRBJ2-3 and V is TRBV30, with a tentative D call TRBD2 (8 bases). Trimming removed 2 bases at V and 3 bases at J, with 15 bases between. Germline V gene sequence: CDR1 GTSNPN, CDR2 SVGIG (reference sequence). The length of the CDR3 is 15 residues. CDR3 DNA: TGTGCCTGGAGTCCGGGGGGGGACAGAACAGATACGCAGTATTTT. Protein: CAWSPGGDRTDTQYF.

The table lists this clone with a count of one. The V call is TRBV5-1, the J call TRBJ2-7, with 11 bases identical to TRBD2. The CDR3 contains 14 residues. Germline V gene data show CDR1 as SGHRS and CDR2 as YFSETQ. Trimming cost V 3 bases and J 4 bases; bases outside gene matches: 3. DNA for the CDR3: TGCGCCAGCAGCTCCGGGACTAGCGGTTACGAGCAGTACTTC. It encodes CASSSGTSGYEQYF.

As concerns this clone: Other nucleotide sequences from this sample produce the same CDR3. The genes are TRBV30 and TRBJ1-5; D gene ambiguous. CDR1 is GTSNPN and CDR2 is SVGIG in the germline V gene (reference sequence). V gave up 2 bases and J gave up 0 bases, with 5 bases separating them. CDR3 length: 13 amino acids. For the CDR3, the DNA is TGTGCCTGGAGTCCTAATAGCAATCAGCCCCAGCATTTT. It is translated as CAWSPNSNQPQHF.

The V call is TRBV5-1, the J call TRBJ2-2, with D perhaps matching TRBD1 (5 bases). The germline gives CDR1 SGHRS, CDR2 YFSETQ. The CDR3 spans 15 residues. V was cut by 7 bases and J by 0 bases, with 13 bases left in between. CDR3 residues: CASSETATNTGELFF. Written as DNA, the CDR3 is TGCGCCAGCTCCGAGACAGCCACGAACACCGGGGAGCTGTTTTTT.

The chain carries TRBV5-1 and TRBJ1-3; D remains ambiguous. The CDR3 is 14 amino acids. Trimming left V 2 bases short and J 4 bases short, with 10 bases between. Germline assignment: CDR1 SGHRS and CDR2 YFSETQ. CDR3 sequence reads: CASSFGAQGNTIYF. Written as DNA, the CDR3 is TGCGCCAGCAGCTTTGGTGCCCAGGGAAACACCATATATTTT.

The V gene is TRBV5-1, the J gene TRBJ2-5; 11 bases agree with TRBD2. In germline, CDR1 is SGHRS, CDR2 YFSETQ. V lost 2 bases to trimming and J lost 0 bases; unmatched junction nucleotides: 3. The CDR3 is made up of 16 amino acids. The CDR3 spells CASSFGLAGNQETQYF. The CDR3 nucleotides read TGCGCCAGCAGCTTCGGACTAGCGGGCAACCAAGAGACCCAGTACTTC. Filled out from reference TRBV5-1 and TRBJ2-5, the complete variable domain reads KAGVTQTPRYLIKTRGQQVTLSCSPISGHRSVSWYQQTPGQGLQFLFEYFSETQRNKGNFPGRFSGRQFSNSRSEMNVSTLELGDSALYLCASSFGLAGNQETQYFGPGTRLLVL.

This clone was counted between two and nine times. The chain employs TRBV5-6 and TRBJ2-1, with 13 bases aligning to TRBD2. CDR1 SGHDT and CDR2 YYEEEE come from the germline V gene. Trimming cost V 5 bases and J 3 bases; bases outside gene matches: 5. The CDR3 spans 16 residues. CDR3: CASRGTSGTNYNEQFF. The CDR3 nucleotides are TGTGCCAGCAGGGGGACTAGCGGGACCAACTACAATGAGCAGTTCTTC.

A few counts support this clone. This chain joins TRBV7-9 and TRBJ2-3; D gene unclear. Germline V gene sequence: CDR1 SEHNR, CDR2 FQNEAQ (reference sequence). CDR3 length: 13 amino acids. Trimming left V 0 bases short and J 4 bases short, with 5 bases between. The CDR3 nucleotides are TGTGCCAGCAGCTTAGCGTTCGCAGATACGCAGTATTTT. Translated: CASSLAFADTQYF.

J is TRBJ1-5 and V is TRBV19; 8 nucleotides line up with TRBD1. V lost 5 bases, J lost 5 bases, and 11 bases stayed unmatched. Germline-derived CDR1 and CDR2 are LNHDA and SQIVND (reference sequence). This CDR3 is 16 amino acids long. The CDR3 region is CASSPVRTGFYQPQHF. The CDR3 coding sequence is TGTGCCAGTAGTCCCGTGAGGACAGGGTTTTATCAGCCCCAGCATTTT.

This clone was counted only a few times. This chain connects TRBV5-6 to TRBJ2-2; no reliable D call. The CDR3 is 13 residues long. CDR1 and CDR2 (germline): SGHDT, YYEEEE. V was cut by 2 bases and J by 4 bases, with 6 bases left in between. CDR3 DNA: TGTGCCAGCAGCTTTTTCTTCACCGGGGAGCTGTTTTTT. Residues: CASSFFFTGELFF.

This clone was observed a few times. The rearrangement joins TRBV4-1 to TRBJ1-1; D is unresolved. This CDR3 comprises 14 residues. The V and J ends lost 3 bases and 6 bases respectively, with 14 bases between them. The germline V gene has CDR1 MGHRA and CDR2 YSYEKL. The CDR3 DNA reads as TGCGCCAGCAGCCACCACCCGGGAGCCGCTGAAGCTTTCTTT. Its translation: CASSHHPGAAEAFF.

The CDR3 DNA reads TGTGCCAGCAGCTTGGCGCCTCTACTATATAGCAATCAGCCCCAGCATTTT. It is translated as CASSLAPLLYSNQPQHF. The rearrangement joins TRBV5-6 to TRBJ1-5; D call uncertain. In germline, CDR1 is SGHDT, CDR2 YYEEEE. V was cut by 0 bases and J by 0 bases, with 13 bases left in between. The CDR3 is 17 amino acids.

The V call is TRBV7-9, the J call TRBJ2-2, with a tentative D call TRBD1 (5 bases). CDR1 SEHNR and CDR2 FQNEAQ come from the germline V gene (reference sequence). V was clipped by 1 base and J by 1 base, with 13 bases between them. The CDR3 contains 17 residues. The CDR3 loop is CASSLVREEMNTGELFF. The CDR3 coding sequence is TGTGCCAGCAGCTTAGTCAGGGAAGAGATGAACACCGGGGAGCTGTTTTTT.

The CDR3 coding sequence is TGTGCCAGCAGTTTCCAGGGGCCTGATGAAAAACTGTTTTTT. It specifies CASSFQGPDEKLFF. The chain employs TRBV27 and TRBJ1-4; TRBD1 might be the D (6 bases). This CDR3 comprises 14 residues. The germline V gene encodes CDR1 MNHEY and CDR2 SMNVEV (reference sequence). V lost 3 bases to trimming and J lost 6 bases, with 11 bases between them.

The rearrangement links TRBV11-1 to TRBJ2-5; 9 positions match TRBD1. CDR1 and CDR2 from the germline V gene are SGHAT and FQDESV (reference sequence). V was clipped by 5 bases and J by 5 bases; unmatched bases: 12. This CDR3 is 16 amino acids long. The CDR3 region has the DNA TGTGCCAGCAGCCACAGCGGGACAGGGAATGAGGAGACCCAGTACTTC. It is translated as CASSHSGTGNEETQYF.

A few counts support this clone. The gene calls are TRBV5-1 and TRBJ2-5; D unclear. With 0 bases removed from V and 9 bases from J, the gap between germline ends came to 12 bases. The CDR3 sequence is 13 residues long. CDR1 SGHRS and CDR2 YFSETQ come from the germline V gene. The CDR3 DNA reads TGCGCCAGCAGCTTGGCCGACAATTCGTCCCAGTACTTC. Translating gives CASSLADNSSQYF.

The CDR3 region is CASSLLGLALGNEQFF. Here the CDR3 DNA reads TGTGCCAGCAGCTTATTGGGACTAGCATTAGGCAATGAGCAGTTCTTC. The chain joins TRBV11-2 to TRBJ2-1; 9 bases fit TRBD2. CDR3 length: 16 amino acids. V trimming: 2 bases; J trimming: 6 bases; junction bases outside the gene matches: 8. Germline V CDR1 and CDR2: SGHAT, FQNNGV.

The chain is built from TRBV28 and TRBJ1-3, with no clear D. Germline CDR1 reads MDHEN; CDR2 reads SYDVKM. V was pared by 8 bases and J by 0 bases, with 11 bases between. There are 14 residues in the CDR3. The CDR3 region has the DNA TGTGCCAGCTTCGAGGAGGTCTCTGGAAACACCATATATTTT. Encoded protein: CASFEEVSGNTIYF. The full variable domain, completed using reference TRBV28 and TRBJ1-3, is DVKVTQSSRYLVKRTGEKVFLECVQDMDHENMFWYRQDPGLGLRLIYFSYDVKMKEKGDIPEGYSVSREKKERFSLILESASTNQTSMYLCASFEEVSGNTIYFGEGSWLTVV.

The chain combines TRBV5-6 with TRBJ2-1; D ambiguous. Trimming took 4 bases from V and 4 from J, leaving 3 bases between them. Per the germline V gene, CDR1 is SGHDT and CDR2 is YYEEEE. This CDR3 comprises 11 residues. The CDR3 DNA follows: TGTGCCAGCAGCCTATACAATGAGCAGTTCTTC. This translates into CASSLYNEQFF.

The chain carries TRBV29-1 and TRBJ1-4, with TRBD1 matching 10 bases. The CDR3 runs 13 residues. Germline V gene sequence: CDR1 SQVTM, CDR2 ANQGSEA. V trimming: 5 bases; J trimming: 5 bases; junction bases outside the gene matches: 2. The CDR3 loop is CSVPGQGNEKLFF. The CDR3 DNA is TGCAGCGTTCCGGGACAGGGGAATGAAAAACTGTTTTTT. Combining the CDR3 with reference TRBV29-1 and TRBJ1-4 gives the whole variable domain SAVISQKPSRDICQRGTSLTIQCQVDSQVTMMFWYRQQPGQSLTLIATANQGSEATYESGFVIDKFPISRPNLTFSTLTVSNMSPEDSSIYLCSVPGQGNEKLFFGSGTQLSVL.